This TCR beta chain appears in the sequencing data of a study of Ad26.COV2.S vaccination and SARS-CoV-2 variants (dated by TCRdb to the early 2020s). A note on the overall study: Vaccine-arm donors came from COV1001, a multicentre, randomized, double-blind, placebo-controlled phase I-IIa trial of Ad26.COV2.S in healthy adults. Ad26.COV2.S was given intramuscularly at 5x10^10 or 1x10^11 viral particles, as a single shot or as two shots 56 days apart. TCRbeta repertoire sequencing was used to assess the specificity and breadth of SARS-CoV-2-reactive T cell receptors after Ad26.COV2.S vaccination. A total of around 32 samples were included in the TCR-sequenced set, comprising some 20 Ad26.COV2.S vaccine recipients, 5 placebo recipients and 8 SARS-CoV-2 convalescent individuals. Trial participants were randomized into five groups of five, in which low-dose or high-dose Ad26.COV2.S was given once or twice, or placebo was given on both occasions. Blinding of investigators to trial group allocation was maintained during experiments and outcome assessment. On the study overall, not on this receptor specifically: Vaccine and placebo recipients had similar non-spike TCR breadth, a finding consistent with the vaccine containing only spike. Higher spike-specific TCR breadth was observed in Ad26.COV2.S recipients than in placebo recipients (P = 0.0014). The study was not powered to compare responses between vaccine doses or regimens. After vaccination, spike-specific CD8+ and CD4+ T cell responses were reported to show substantial breadth. The authors noted that total T cell responses may have been underestimated by the TCR breadth and depth analyses.

As for this clone: Its antigen is currently not known. Base qualities are missing; no much larger clone stands one base away.

According to the germline V gene, CDR1 reads SGHRS and CDR2 reads YFSETQ. V and J are trimmed by 3 bases and 4 bases, and the gene matches miss 6 bases of the junction. Reading from cysteine to phenylalanine, the CDR3 counts 16 amino acids. The sequence is cut down to CDR3 DNA, 48 bases in frame from base 1. Read against the paper, the sample's treatment or condition label means: about 20 received Ad26.COV2.S at low or high dose, single or two shots; roughly five received placebo; per-sample allocation not given. Repertoires of vaccine and placebo recipients were sequenced from samples collected on day 63 after the first injection. Between 29 July and 7 August 2020, Cohort 1b enrolled about 27 adults aged 18-55 years at one site in Boston, USA. As a vaccine, Ad26.COV2.S was a replication-incompetent adenovirus type 26 vector that expressed a prefusion-stabilized SARS-CoV-2 spike protein derived from the original Wuhan strain.

The immunoSEQ Assay was used to sequence TCRbeta CDR3 regions. After extraction, genomic DNA underwent amplification by bias-controlled multiplex PCR, followed by high-throughput sequencing. Concerning the study's data processing: To quantify the absolute abundance of every unique TCRbeta CDR3 region, sequences were collapsed and filtered. T cell fraction was estimated by normalization of TCRbeta template counts to usable DNA, with usable DNA being measured through amplification of reference genes present in all nucleated cells. Repertoire TCRs were annotated as SARS-CoV-2-specific by exact matching of V gene, CDR3 amino acid sequence and J gene to a known reactive TCR set. MIRA supplied the reference SARS-CoV-2 TCR set, which was filtered for enrichment in COVID-19-positive ImmuneCODE repertoires so that public or cross-reactive TCRs were removed. Drawing on the MIRA antigens, annotated TCRs were analysed further at the level of specific ORF or position within ORF. Depth was the summed frequency of annotated unique rearrangements, while breadth was defined as annotated unique rearrangements over total unique productive rearrangements. TCR breadth was compared between groups using two-sided Wilcoxon rank-sum tests. TCRdb obtained this table from immuneACCESS and retained in-frame rearrangements with V and J assigned. These tables miss some clones; where compared with another copy, unresolved V genes account for less than half of the shortfall, and the remainder is unexplained. The D gene and trimming were derived from the DNA, and the V and J assignments and clone size from that table. The sample contains about 260,000 clones, around 85% of them found a single time. The top ten hold roughly 3% of the sample.

This specimen consisted of peripheral blood, obtained in a trial of Ad26.COV2.S vaccine versus placebo. The chain is assembled from TRBV5-1 and TRBJ1-4; TRBD1 agrees with 10 junctional bases. The TCR comes from a person aged 18-60 years who received the Ad26.COV2.S COVID-19 vaccine or a placebo. The CDR3 protein sequence reads: CASSSTGGKGNEKLFF. The nucleotides read TGCGCCAGCAGCTCGACAGGGGGCAAGGGTAATGAAAAACTGTTTTTT.